Below are 23 T cell receptor beta chains sequenced from a single sample in a study of cytomegalovirus exposure and HLA in healthy donors. The primer mix had 60 Vbeta and 13 Jbeta primers. Libraries were prepared by immunoSEQ multiplex PCR; TCRdb keeps only in-frame clonotypes and omits some of them. The sample lists roughly 34,000 clones; around 70% were seen once. Sequencing was carried out using PBMCs. The origin of the receptors is a man aged 40-55 years in good health and CMV-seropositive.

This clone turned up a few times. This rearrangement joins TRBV7-2 to TRBJ2-1, with 9 bases identical to TRBD2. This CDR3 is built from 16 residues. V shed 1 base, J shed 4 bases, and the junction held 5 bases outside the gene matches. Germline CDR1 SGHTA, CDR2 FQGNSA. The CDR3 here is CASSLVVSGGYNEQFF. The CDR3 nucleotides are TGTGCCAGCAGCTTAGTAGTTAGCGGGGGATACAATGAGCAGTTCTTC.

This chain uses TRBV5-1 with TRBJ1-4, with TRBD1 identical over 7 bases. This CDR3 is 15 amino acids long. V lost 2 bases to trimming and J lost 8 bases; unmatched junction nucleotides: 9. Germline V gene data show CDR1 as SGHRS and CDR2 as YFSETQ. The CDR3 sequence: CASSLTQGNREKLFF. CDR3 DNA: TGCGCCAGCAGCTTAACACAGGGGAATAGGGAAAAACTGTTTTTT. Based on the CDR3 plus reference TRBV5-1 and TRBJ1-4, the full variable domain is KAGVTQTPRYLIKTRGQQVTLSCSPISGHRSVSWYQQTPGQGLQFLFEYFSETQRNKGNFPGRFSGRQFSNSRSEMNVSTLELGDSALYLCASSLTQGNREKLFFGSGTQLSVL.

This chain connects TRBV18 to TRBJ2-1; 11 bases align to TRBD2. The CDR3 sequence is 15 residues long. Germline trimming cut 3 bases from V and 7 bases from J; bases unmatched to any gene: 5. Germline values: CDR1 KGHSH, CDR2 LQKENI. CDR3 amino acids: CASSPPSGGPNEQFF. Written as DNA, the CDR3 is TGTGCCAGCTCACCCCCTAGCGGGGGGCCAAATGAGCAGTTCTTC.

The chain carries TRBV6-5 and TRBJ1-4; no reliable D call. The CDR3 has 14 residues. V was trimmed by 10 bases and J by 4 bases, leaving 16 bases between them. Germline V gives CDR1 MNHEY, CDR2 SVGAGI. For the CDR3, the DNA is TGTGCCACCCGGGTCCTTACGCTTAATGAAAAACTGTTTTTT. Its translation is CATRVLTLNEKLFF.

The chain has TRBV2 and TRBJ2-5; 16 positions agree with TRBD2. Germline V gene data show CDR1 as SNHLY and CDR2 as FYNNEI. The CDR3 loop spans 16 amino acids. V gave up 3 bases and J gave up 2 bases; unmatched junction bases: 0. CDR3 DNA: TGTGCCAGCAGTGAGGGACTAGCGGGGGGGCAAGAGACCCAGTACTTC. Translation gives CASSEGLAGGQETQYF.

The CDR3 loop reads CASSPLQGNTIYF. For the CDR3, the DNA is TGTGCCAGCAGCCCTCTTCAGGGAAACACCATATATTTT. The chain links TRBV7-8 to TRBJ1-3, with no clear D. This CDR3 contains 13 residues. Germline V gene data show CDR1 as SGHVS and CDR2 as FQNEAQ. V was clipped by 5 bases and J by 4 bases, with 9 bases between them.

The chain has TRBV5-4 and TRBJ2-5; TRBD2 matches at 10 bases. V was pared by 4 bases and J by 5 bases, with 11 bases of the junction left unmatched. Germline lookup yields CDR1 SGHNT and CDR2 YYREEE (reference sequence). This CDR3 is 16 amino acids long. The CDR3 bases are TGTGCCAGCAGCCCGGAGCGGGGGGGCGGTTTCGAGACCCAGTACTTC. Its translation is CASSPERGGGFETQYF. Together with reference TRBV5-4 and TRBJ2-5, the CDR3 gives the full variable domain: ETGVTQSPTHLIKTRGQQVTLRCSSQSGHNTVSWYQQALGQGPQFIFQYYREEENGRGNFPPRFSGLQFPNYSSELNVNALELDDSALYLCASSPERGGGFETQYFGPGTRLLVL.

This chain joins TRBV7-3 and TRBJ2-5, with 8 bases aligning to TRBD2. CDR1 and CDR2 from the germline V gene are SGHTA and FQGTGA. Losses at the gene ends were 5 bases for V and 2 bases for J; bases not matched to a gene: 7. This CDR3 has 15 amino acids. In DNA form, the CDR3 reads TGTGCCAGCAGCCTGCCGGCGGGGGGACAAGAGACCCAGTACTTC. Amino acids: CASSLPAGGQETQYF.

The genes are TRBV30 and TRBJ2-1, with D unclear. Trimming stripped 1 base from V and 8 bases from J, with 6 bases between. The CDR3 is 11 residues long. Germline CDR1 reads GTSNPN; CDR2 reads SVGIG (reference sequence). CDR3 DNA sequence: TGTGCCTGGAGTGGCCGAGATGAGCAGTTCTTC. Amino acids: CAWSGRDEQFF.

The V call is TRBV18, the J call TRBJ1-1; D unclear. This CDR3 is built from 13 residues. The V gene's germline CDR1 is KGHSH and CDR2 LQKENI. V lost 4 bases and J lost 7, with 13 bases in between. The CDR3 loop is CASSQTEVLEAFF. For the CDR3, the DNA is TGTGCCAGCTCACAGACGGAGGTCCTTGAAGCTTTCTTT. Full variable domain (missing parts from reference TRBV18 and TRBJ1-1): NAGVMQNPRHLVRRRGQEARLRCSPMKGHSHVYWYRQLPEEGLKFMVYLQKENIIDESGMPKERFSAEFPKEGPSILRIQQVVRGDSAAYFCASSQTEVLEAFFGQGTRLTVV.

The chain joins TRBV27 to TRBJ2-2; 7 nucleotides align to TRBD2. J lost 1 base, V lost 10 bases, and 9 bases had no gene match. Germline CDR1 and CDR2: MNHEY and SMNVEV (reference sequence). This CDR3 is 15 amino acids long. CDR3 in amino acids: CATGDGGWNTGELFF. CDR3 sequence (DNA): TGTGCCACCGGGGACGGGGGGTGGAACACCGGGGAGCTGTTTTTT.

The chain carries TRBV27 and TRBJ2-5, with 8 nucleotides matching TRBD1. Germline assignment: CDR1 MNHEY and CDR2 SMNVEV (reference sequence). This CDR3 comprises 16 residues. Trimming took 2 bases from V and 2 from J; bases not matched to a gene: 7. CDR3 sequence reads: CASSLEGRGPQETQYF. CDR3 sequence (DNA): TGTGCCAGCAGTTTAGAGGGCAGGGGGCCACAAGAGACCCAGTACTTC.

The rearrangement uses TRBV6-1 and TRBJ1-1, with D tentatively TRBD1 (5 bases). The CDR3 runs 15 residues. The ends were cut back, 2 bases at V and 5 bases at J, with 15 bases in the middle. CDR1 is MNHNS and CDR2 is SASEGT in the germline V gene. CDR3 region: CASSEYVQGPTEAFF. The CDR3 DNA is TGTGCCAGCAGTGAATACGTCCAGGGTCCGACTGAAGCTTTCTTT.

This clone was seen only once. The chain joins TRBV5-1 to TRBJ2-3; 8 bases are a match to TRBD2. From germline, CDR1 is SGHRS and CDR2 YFSETQ. J gave up 6 bases and V 4 bases, and 13 bases lay outside the gene matches. The CDR3 length is 16 residues. CDR3 DNA sequence: TGCGCCAGCAGCCCCCTGGCGGGGGGCCGTGGGGATACGCAGTATTTT. This codes for CASSPLAGGRGDTQYF.

J is TRBJ1-2 and V is TRBV6-5; D is ambiguous. Germline V gene data show CDR1 as MNHEY and CDR2 as SVGAGI. Trimming pared 6 bases from V and 2 bases from J, leaving 7 bases between. This CDR3 region has 12 residues. The CDR3 spells CASRQINYGYTF. The DNA of the CDR3 is TGTGCCAGCAGGCAGATCAACTATGGCTACACCTTC.

This rearrangement joins TRBV11-3 to TRBJ2-7; 8 bases are a match to TRBD1. Trimming cost V 6 bases and J 6 bases; bases outside gene matches: 4. The CDR3 is 12 residues long. In germline, CDR1 is SGHNT, CDR2 YENEEA. DNA of the CDR3: TGTGCCAGCAGACCCGACAGGGGCGAGCAGTACTTC. Translated, it gives CASRPDRGEQYF.

The V call is TRBV28, the J call TRBJ1-3; 7 bases match TRBD1. J was trimmed by 2 bases and V by 1 base; bases with no gene match: 5. The CDR3 loop spans 16 amino acids. Germline V gene sequence: CDR1 MDHEN, CDR2 SYDVKM. Here the CDR3 DNA reads TGTGCCAGCAGTTTATATTCAGGGGGAACTGGAAACACCATATATTTT. Its translation is CASSLYSGGTGNTIYF.

This clone was picked up a small number of times. J is TRBJ2-1 and V is TRBV5-1, with 10 positions matching TRBD2. This CDR3 contains 15 residues. Germline lookup yields CDR1 SGHRS and CDR2 YFSETQ. Losses at the gene ends were 2 bases for V and 7 bases for J; bases not matched to a gene: 6. CDR3 nucleotides: TGCGCCAGCAGCTTAAGCGGGGGGGCCGCAAATGAGCAGTTCTTC. It encodes CASSLSGGAANEQFF.

The J gene is TRBJ2-7, the V gene TRBV15; 12 nucleotides line up with TRBD2. The V gene's germline CDR1 is LNHNV and CDR2 YYDKDF (reference sequence). The V segment lost 6 bases and the J segment 3 bases; nucleotides outside the gene matches: 6. CDR3 size: 15 residues. In DNA form, the CDR3 reads TGTGCCACCAGTTTGGGACTAGCGGGCCTCTACGAGCAGTACTTC. It is translated as CATSLGLAGLYEQYF.

This clone was seen a handful of times. The J gene is TRBJ2-1, the V gene TRBV5-4; 9 bases map to TRBD1. V dropped 8 bases and J dropped 3; count of bases not matched to a gene: 6. The CDR3 is made up of 14 amino acids. Germline V gene data show CDR1 as SGHNT and CDR2 as YYREEE (reference sequence). The CDR3 region is CASSTGGDYNEQFF. In DNA, the CDR3 is TGTGCCAGTTCGACAGGGGGAGACTACAATGAGCAGTTCTTC.

This chain joins TRBV10-3 and TRBJ2-1, with TRBD1 matching over 7 bases. Germline values: CDR1 ENHRY, CDR2 SYGVKD. This CDR3 comprises 13 residues. The J segment lost 12 bases and the V segment lost 6 bases, leaving 11 bases of the junction unmatched. This CDR3 is CAISPGQPSGQFF. The CDR3, as DNA: TGTGCCATCAGCCCGGGACAGCCGTCGGGGCAGTTCTTC.

This clone has just a few counts. The genes are TRBV7-2 and TRBJ1-2; 9 positions agree with TRBD1. The J segment lost 6 bases and the V segment lost 0 bases, leaving 2 bases of the junction unmatched. CDR3 size: 14 residues. Germline CDR1 and CDR2: SGHTA and FQGNSA. The CDR3 DNA reads as TGTGCCAGCAGCTTAGCACAGGGGGCGCATGGCTACACCTTC. Translating it yields CASSLAQGAHGYTF.

The chain combines TRBV6-5 with TRBJ2-7; 7 bases are a match to TRBD2. The germline CDR1 and CDR2 sequences are MNHEY and SVGAGI. V trimming: 6 bases; J trimming: 5 bases; junction bases outside the gene matches: 7. The CDR3 is 13 residues long. DNA for the CDR3: TGTGCCAGCAGATCCGGGGCGGGGGACGAGCAGTACTTC. This encodes CASRSGAGDEQYF.